This T cell receptor beta chain emerged from a study of regulatory T cells in long-lasting Graves disease. There are many counts of this clonotype. This CDR3 contains 12 residues. Germline CDR1 and CDR2: DFQATT and SNEGSKA (reference sequence). V dropped 6 bases and J dropped 0 bases, with 8 bases sitting between them. Time point given: newly diagnosed GD, antithyroid drugs for less than 3 months. PBMC RNA was the source of the TCR library. Arm-PCR of CDR3 regions and iRepertoire HTBI primers were used to build TCR beta libraries. Each CDR3 protein is one row after TCRdb ran MiXCR on the multiplex PCR reads. There are 400,000 to 550,000 distinct CDR3 sequences in the sample; over 15% occur only once, and about 25% lies in the top ten. These sequences were also reported in another study, on T cells in Graves' hyperthyroidism and ophthalmopathy.

The chain carries TRBV20-1 and TRBJ1-1, with unresolved D. The material was peripheral blood mononuclear cells (PBMCs), obtained at new diagnosis, from a patient treated with antithyroid drugs. This receptor was taken from a woman aged 18-30 years with Graves disease. The CDR3 region is CSAQRVNTEAFF. The CDR3 DNA is TGCAGTGCCCAGCGCGTGAACACTGAAGCTTTCTTT.